Listed here are 3 T cell receptor beta chains from one sample, sequenced in a study of blood T cell repertoires in COVID-19. Assay: immunoSEQ multiplex PCR; the TCRdb copy retains only in-frame clones and omits some. Among 200,000 to 250,000 clones listed, approximately 79% were seen once. The specimen was peripheral blood. These receptors originate from a human donor in a cohort sampled during active COVID-19.

This clone was seen a single time. The chain has TRBV6-2 or TRBV6-3 and TRBJ1-2, with D possibly being TRBD1 (6 bases). CDR3 length: 13 residues. Germline lookup yields CDR1 MNHEY and CDR2 SVGEGT. V lost 5 bases to trimming and J lost 3 bases, with 10 bases between them. This chain's CDR3 is CASSTGRDYGYTF. CDR3 coding DNA: TGTGCCAGCAGTACAGGGAGGGACTATGGCTACACCTTC.

The chain uses TRBV28 and TRBJ2-7; a weak D match, TRBD1 (7 bases). The V end was cut by 6 bases, the J end by 2 bases, with 20 bases between. Germline CDR1 and CDR2: MDHEN and SYDVKM. The CDR3 runs 16 residues. This CDR3 reads CASSQPGGTAAYEQYF. CDR3 nucleotides: TGTGCCAGCAGCCAGCCTGGGGGGACAGCGGCCTACGAGCAGTACTTC.

The chain joins TRBV28 to TRBJ2-7; TRBD1 matches at 11 bases. TRBJ2-5 matches the DNA end more closely, so the J call is doubtful. The V gene's germline CDR1 is MDHEN and CDR2 SYDVKM. The CDR3 is 14 residues long. The CDR3 DNA reads as TGTGCCAGCAGATCCATTGGACAGGGGGCGACCCAGTACTTC. Translated, it gives CASRSIGQGATQYF.